The table lists the clone carrying this T cell receptor beta chain with many counts. The cDNA was synthesized by means of template-switch 5'RACE, which was carried out with 10-nucleotide random UMIs. Via MiXCR, TCRdb re-called the 5' RACE reads, giving one row per CDR3 protein. The table has about 48,000 distinct CDR3 sequences, more than 20% seen once. V gave up 1 base and J gave up 2 bases, with 12 bases separating them. CDR1 and CDR2 from the germline V gene are SGHTA and FQGNSA. The CDR3 runs to 16 residues. The sample belongs to a study of neurological immune-mediated disorders. This clonotype was obtained from a woman in her seventies in good health. The chain has TRBV7-2 and TRBJ2-1; D is uncertain. Sequences were obtained from PBMCs. This CDR3 reads CASSLGVRLPYNEQFF. The CDR3 nucleotides read TGTGCCAGCAGCTTAGGGGTCCGGCTCCCCTACAATGAGCAGTTCTTC.